This T cell receptor beta chain emerged from a study of Ad26.COV2.S vaccination and SARS-CoV-2 variants. Per the germline V gene, CDR1 is SGHTS and CDR2 is YDEGEE. The CDR3 sequence is 16 residues long. V was shortened by 4 bases and J by 2 bases, with 18 bases between the two germline ends. TCRdb keeps only in-frame clones here, not all; method: immunoSEQ multiplex PCR. The repertoire holds more than 300,000 clones, with 88% as singletons. Treatment defined: 19 received Ad26.COV2.S at low or high dose, single or two shots; five or six received placebo; per-sample allocation not given. After the first vaccine or placebo injection, samples were drawn on day 63.

The receptor comes from a person aged 18-60 years who received the Ad26.COV2.S COVID-19 vaccine or a placebo. This sequence joins TRBV5-8 and TRBJ2-5; TRBD1 is a possible D gene (6 bases). Sequencing was performed on peripheral blood, taken in a trial of Ad26.COV2.S vaccine versus placebo. As DNA, the CDR3 is TGTGCCAGCAGCCGGGGTTCAGGGGCTCAGCAAGAGACCCAGTACTTC. It specifies CASSRGSGAQQETQYF.